This TCR beta chain was identified in a study of identical twins. Trimming cost V 1 base and J 3 bases, with 14 bases left between them. This CDR3 contains 16 residues. CDR1 is SGHDT, CDR2 YYEEEE, per germline. Study-wide points: Invariant MAIT and iNKT cells may have partly biased zero-insertion analyses. Models, which agreed with sharing between unrelated individuals, nonetheless underestimated the out-of-frame TCR alpha sharing seen in monozygotic twins. Cord blood's abundant beta clonotypes had fewer insertions, unlike memory repertoires.

This clonotype was seen only a few times. Its cognate antigen is unknown. One entry per CDR3 protein results from TCRdb running MiXCR on the 5' RACE reads. The sample records 200,000 or so distinct CDR3 sequences, roughly 7.5% being singletons. These sequences were also reported in another study, on yellow fever vaccine responses in identical twins. As that report states: Reports say the vaccine T cell response in twins looked partly convergent and partly personalized.

Sequencing was carried out using memory (CD45RO+) T cells sorted from blood. The origin of this receptor is a woman younger than 30 in good health. The genes are TRBV5-6 and TRBJ1-5, with no clear D. CDR3 amino acids: CASSLTSGRVNQPQHF. The DNA of the CDR3 is TGTGCCAGCAGCTTGACTTCCGGGCGAGTCAATCAGCCCCAGCATTTT.